This T cell receptor beta chain was found in a study of long-term antiretroviral therapy in people with HIV. Findings and caveats of the study: Upon ART, diversity increased but remained lower than transplant donor controls.

Sampling of each donor yielded at least one pre-ART PBMC sample and at least two post-ART PBMC samples. Specimens held roughly 0.9-11 million cryopreserved PBMC prior to DNA extraction. The immunoSEQ assay was v3.0, run at survey level. Only in-frame clones appear in the TCRdb table, and some are missing; sequencing was by immunoSEQ multiplex PCR. The table lists about 24,000 clones, less than 90% of them singletons. CDR3 length equals 14 residues. From germline, CDR1 is MNHNS and CDR2 SASEGT. Germline trimming cut 5 bases from V and 8 bases from J; bases unmatched to any gene: 9. Notes on this clone: Its specificity is not known.

Specimen: unsorted PBMCs, collected 0.4 years after starting antiretroviral therapy. The receptor comes from a man aged 50 to 59 with HIV. The rearrangement joins TRBV6-1 to TRBJ1-2, with 9 bases matching TRBD1. This CDR3 reads CASSLGTGRGGYTF. For the CDR3, the DNA is TGTGCCAGCAGTTTAGGGACAGGGCGAGGGGGCTACACCTTC.